Below, 28 T cell receptor beta chains from the same sample are listed, as sequenced in a study of early T cells in non-severe SARS-CoV-2 infection. TCRdb recomputed calls from the 5' RACE reads with MiXCR, one row per CDR3 protein. The profile shows around 70,000 distinct CDR3 sequences, roughly 10% of them singletons. This specimen was whole blood, taken at baseline. Every receptor here comes from an adult who was a healthcare worker with PCR-confirmed SARS-CoV-2 infection or an uninfected control (not recorded which).

Many counts were recorded for this clonotype. This chain joins TRBV7-8 and TRBJ1-5; D uncertain. The ends were cut back, 0 bases at V and 0 bases at J, with 6 bases in the middle. Germline values: CDR1 SGHVS, CDR2 FQNEAQ. This CDR3 is built from 15 residues. The CDR3 region is CASSLALGSNQPQHF. DNA for the CDR3: TGTGCCAGCAGCTTAGCTTTGGGTAGCAATCAGCCCCAGCATTTT.

This clonotype turned up a few times. The chain couples TRBV5-6 to TRBJ2-5, with D uncertain. The CDR3 spans 11 residues. Germline loops: CDR1 SGHDT, CDR2 YYEEEE. V lost 0 bases and J 6 bases, leaving 3 bases between the germline ends. The CDR3 sequence: CASSLDQTQYF. The CDR3 region has the DNA TGTGCCAGCAGCTTGGATCAGACCCAGTACTTC.

In nucleotides, the CDR3 is TGTGCCAGCAGTGCCGGGACCTACAATGAGCAGTTCTTC. It translates to CASSAGTYNEQFF. The rearrangement joins TRBV2 to TRBJ2-1, with D possibly TRBD2 on 5 matching bases. The germline CDR1 and CDR2 sequences are SNHLY and FYNNEI. Trimming took off 4 bases at V and 2 bases at J, with 6 bases between the two ends. This CDR3 is built from 13 residues.

The gene calls are TRBV3-1 and TRBJ2-2, with 9 positions matching TRBD1. CDR3 length: 16 amino acids. Germline V gene data show CDR1 as LGHDT and CDR2 as YNNKEL (reference sequence). With 4 bases clipped from V and 3 bases from J, the junction kept 6 bases outside the gene matches. CDR3 sequence reads: CASSPQGARDTGELFF. In DNA form, the CDR3 reads TGTGCCAGCAGCCCACAGGGGGCGAGGGACACCGGGGAGCTGTTTTTT.

This clonotype was seen ten or more times. The rearrangement links TRBV12-3 or TRBV12-4 to TRBJ2-5; D uncertain. The V end lost 1 base, the J end lost 9 bases, and 9 bases lay between the germline ends. CDR3 length equals 12 residues. CDR3 protein: CASSLGVAAQYF. CDR3 in DNA: TGTGCCAGCAGTTTAGGCGTTGCGGCCCAGTACTTC.

This clonotype was detected only a few times. The chain joins TRBV6-5 to TRBJ1-3; no clear D. V dropped 7 bases and J dropped 4 bases, with 5 bases sitting between them. CDR1 is MNHEY, CDR2 SVGAGI, per germline. The CDR3 extends over 11 amino acids. CDR3 sequence (DNA): TGTGCCAGCAAATTAGGAAACACCATATATTTT. Translated: CASKLGNTIYF.

This clonotype was seen a handful of times. This chain connects TRBV5-4 to TRBJ2-5, with 11 bases that match TRBD2. Trimming at V came to 4 bases and at J to 5 bases, leaving 13 bases not matched to a gene. Germline assignment: CDR1 SGHNT and CDR2 YYREEE (reference sequence). The CDR3 is 17 residues long. The CDR3, as DNA: TGTGCCAGCAGCCCACCTACCGGGACTAGCGGCCAGGAGACCCAGTACTTC. This gives the protein CASSPPTGTSGQETQYF.

The chain carries TRBV15 and TRBJ2-3; 11 bases are a match to TRBD1. The CDR3 extends over 16 amino acids. Germline CDR1 LNHNV, CDR2 YYDKDF (reference sequence). Trimming cost V 1 base and J 7 bases; bases outside gene matches: 7. The CDR3 DNA is TGTGCCACCAGCAGAGTAACGGGACAGGGGGAAAATACGCAGTATTTT. Protein product: CATSRVTGQGENTQYF.

This clonotype has just a few counts. CDR3 DNA: TGTGCCAGCAGCTTAGCGGAGAACATAGAAAAACTGTTTTTT. It encodes CASSLAENIEKLFF. V gene TRBV11-2 combines with J gene TRBJ1-4; D is unclear. The germline CDR1 and CDR2 sequences are SGHAT and FQNNGV. Trimming took 1 base from V and 8 from J, leaving 11 bases between them. The CDR3 totals 14 residues.

V and J are TRBV29-1 and TRBJ1-2, with unresolved D. Germline-derived CDR1 and CDR2 are SQVTM and ANQGSEA. The CDR3 sequence is 12 residues long. V lost 3 bases and J 3 bases, leaving 8 bases between the germline ends. This CDR3 is CSVEAAHYGYTF. For the CDR3, the DNA is TGCAGCGTTGAGGCGGCTCACTATGGCTACACCTTC.

V gene TRBV12-3 or TRBV12-4 combines with J gene TRBJ2-3; D tentatively fits TRBD1 or TRBD2 (5 bases each). Trimming pared 5 bases from V and 6 bases from J, leaving 15 bases between. The CDR3 is 14 residues long. The DNA for the CDR3 is TGTGCCAGCAGTGGGACGTTAGGTGTGGATACGCAGTATTTT. Translating gives CASSGTLGVDTQYF.

This clonotype was seen only a few times. The V gene is TRBV4-1, the J gene TRBJ1-3, with 10 bases matching TRBD1. The V gene end was trimmed by 6 bases and the J gene end by 0 bases; junction bases not matched to a gene: 14. From germline, CDR1 is MGHRA and CDR2 YSYEKL. CDR3 size: 19 residues. The CDR3 DNA reads TGCGCCAGCAGTTTAACTTCGGGACAGGGGCCGAGCTCTGGAAACACCATATATTTT. Translation: CASSLTSGQGPSSGNTIYF.

Many counts were recorded for this clonotype. The chain couples TRBV11-2 to TRBJ2-7, with 11 bases fitting TRBD2. The CDR3 has 16 residues. Germline CDR1 reads SGHAT; CDR2 reads FQNNGV. V lost 5 bases, J lost 6 bases, and 12 bases stayed unmatched. DNA of the CDR3: TGTGCCAGCAGCCGAGGAGGTAGCGGGAGGGCCGGCGAGCAGTACTTC. Translation: CASSRGGSGRAGEQYF.

This clonotype was detected only a few times. The rearrangement links TRBV7-3 to TRBJ2-3; possible D gene TRBD2, 5 bases. This CDR3 is built from 14 residues. Germline V CDR1 and CDR2: SGHTA, FQGTGA. V was pared by 3 bases and J by 4 bases, with 11 bases between. CDR3 bases: TGTGCCAGCAGCTTGGGAGCGGAGGCAGATACGCAGTATTTT. The encoded protein is CASSLGAEADTQYF.

There are many counts of this clonotype. The chain uses TRBV12-3 or TRBV12-4 and TRBJ2-1; D is possibly TRBD1 or TRBD2 (6 bases each). V was pared by 6 bases and J by 4 bases, with 19 bases between. CDR3 length: 16 residues. The CDR3 sequence is CASRPRGGLTYNEQFF. CDR3 DNA: TGTGCCAGCAGACCCCGAGGGGGACTTACTTACAATGAGCAGTTCTTC.

This clonotype was counted ten times or more. V and J are TRBV7-8 and TRBJ2-4; D is uncertain. This CDR3 has 17 amino acids. With 5 bases removed from V and 0 bases from J, the gap between germline ends came to 17 bases. Germline CDR1 reads SGHVS; CDR2 reads FQNEAQ. CDR3 residues: CASSTSLGILAKNIQYF. Written as DNA, the CDR3 is TGTGCCAGCAGCACCAGTTTGGGGATTCTAGCCAAAAACATTCAGTACTTC.

This rearrangement joins TRBV11-3 to TRBJ1-1, with D hard to call. The CDR3 has 13 amino acids. The germline gives CDR1 SGHNT, CDR2 YENEEA. V lost 5 bases, J lost 6 bases, and 13 bases lay in between. This CDR3 is CASSTGPSSEAFF. As DNA, the CDR3 is TGTGCCAGCAGCACCGGGCCCTCCTCTGAAGCTTTCTTT. Looking up the rest from reference TRBV11-3 and TRBJ1-1 gives the full variable domain: EAGVVQSPRYKIIEKKQPVAFWCNPISGHNTLYWYLQNLGQGPELLIRYENEEAVDDSQLPKDRFSAERLKGVDSTLKIQPAELGDSAVYLCASSTGPSSEAFFGQGTRLTVV.

This clonotype was counted at least ten times. The gene calls are TRBV12-3 or TRBV12-4 and TRBJ1-1, with a weak D call TRBD1 (5 bases). The CDR3 extends over 13 amino acids. V shed 5 bases and J shed 7 bases, with 14 bases lying between them. The CDR3 loop is CASSPRYGGEAFF. In DNA, the CDR3 is TGTGCCAGCAGTCCCCGGTATGGGGGTGAAGCTTTCTTT.

This clonotype was seen more than once but under ten times. V gene TRBV12-3 or TRBV12-4 combines with J gene TRBJ2-1, with D tentatively TRBD1 (6 bases). The CDR3 has 12 amino acids. Trimming pared 7 bases from V and 4 bases from J, leaving 8 bases between. CDR3 sequence reads: CASKRGYNEQFF. The CDR3 coding sequence is TGTGCCAGCAAGAGGGGGTACAATGAGCAGTTCTTC.

J is TRBJ1-4 and V is TRBV14; D might be TRBD1 (5 bases). This CDR3 is 15 amino acids long. V gave up 3 bases and J gave up 10 bases, with 18 bases separating them. Germline lookup yields CDR1 SGHDN and CDR2 FVKESK. This CDR3 is CASSHSTVGGGKLFF. Here the CDR3 DNA reads TGTGCCAGCAGCCACTCGACAGTCGGGGGAGGAAAACTGTTTTTT.

In this sample, this clonotype turned up many times. The chain links TRBV28 to TRBJ2-7; D is perhaps TRBD1 (6 bases). The germline V gene encodes CDR1 MDHEN and CDR2 SYDVKM. The V end was cut by 5 bases, the J end by 0 bases, with 17 bases between. The CDR3 has 16 residues. As DNA, the CDR3 is TGTGCCAGCAGTCAAATCTACCGGGACACCTCCTACGAGCAGTACTTC. It specifies CASSQIYRDTSYEQYF. Looking up the rest from reference TRBV28 and TRBJ2-7 gives the full variable domain: DVKVTQSSRYLVKRTGEKVFLECVQDMDHENMFWYRQDPGLGLRLIYFSYDVKMKEKGDIPEGYSVSREKKERFSLILESASTNQTSMYLCASSQIYRDTSYEQYFGPGTRLTVT.

This clonotype was counted at least ten times. The chain joins TRBV12-3 or TRBV12-4 to TRBJ1-1; D may be TRBD1 (5 bases). This CDR3 is 14 amino acids long. Trimming left V 5 bases short and J 3 bases short, with 13 bases between. The CDR3 here is CASSLQGGDTEAFF. The CDR3 DNA sequence: TGTGCCAGCAGTCTTCAGGGAGGGGACACTGAAGCTTTCTTT.

This clonotype was counted ten times or more. The V and J genes are TRBV7-9 and TRBJ2-3; 8 bases align to TRBD2. This CDR3 has 15 residues. J was trimmed by 8 bases and V by 3 bases; bases with no gene match: 10. Per germline, CDR1 SEHNR and CDR2 FQNEAQ (reference sequence). The CDR3 reads CASSFNAGTSITQYF. The CDR3, as DNA: TGTGCCAGCAGCTTCAACGCCGGGACTAGTATTACGCAGTATTTT. The full variable domain, its missing parts supplied by reference TRBV7-9 and TRBJ2-3, is DTGVSQNPRHKITKRGQNVTFRCDPISEHNRLYWYRQTLGQGPEFLTYFQNEAQLEKSRLLSDRFSAERPKGSFSTLEIQRTEQGDSAMYLCASSFNAGTSITQYFGPGTRLTVL.

This clonotype has ten or more counts. The chain has TRBV19 and TRBJ1-1, with D possibly matching TRBD1 (5 bases). CDR1 LNHDA and CDR2 SQIVND come from the germline V gene (reference sequence). Between the trimmed V and J ends, which lost 2 bases and 4 bases, there was a span of 5 bases. The CDR3 loop spans 12 amino acids. As DNA, the CDR3 is TGTGCCAGTAGTATACAGGGCACTGAAGCTTTCTTT. As protein: CASSIQGTEAFF.

This chain connects TRBV7-2 to TRBJ2-5, with 9 bases fitting TRBD1. V trimming: 6 bases; J trimming: 6 bases; junction bases outside the gene matches: 14. CDR1 and CDR2 from the germline V gene are SGHTA and FQGNSA. The CDR3 consists of 16 residues. CDR3 amino acids: CASSSRAGTGRQTQYF. The CDR3 DNA reads TGTGCCAGCAGTTCACGGGCCGGGACAGGGAGGCAGACCCAGTACTTC.

This chain joins TRBV7-6 and TRBJ2-7, with TRBD2 identical over 10 bases. The CDR3 covers 13 residues. The trim removed 5 bases at V and 4 bases at J, leaving 2 bases unmatched. CDR1 SGHVS and CDR2 FNYEAQ come from the germline V gene. CDR3 region: CASSATSGYEQYF. CDR3 bases: TGTGCCAGCAGCGCGACTAGCGGGTACGAGCAGTACTTC.

This clonotype was seen many times. This chain links TRBV5-1 with TRBJ2-7, with D unclear. Germline V gene data show CDR1 as SGHRS and CDR2 as YFSETQ. V was cut by 0 bases and J by 0 bases, with 7 bases left in between. CDR3 length: 14 amino acids. The CDR3 DNA reads TGCGCCAGCAGCTTGGAGGCAGTCTCCTACGAGCAGTACTTC. Protein: CASSLEAVSYEQYF.

Worth noting for this clonotype: Since a much larger clone is just one base distant, this may be a read error. The chain recombines TRBV24-1 with TRBJ2-5, with D possibly being TRBD1 (5 bases). The CDR3 is 14 amino acids. Germline CDR1 KGHDR, CDR2 SFDVKD. The CDR3 nucleotides are TGTGCCTCCAGTGATCGGACACCCCAGGAGACCCAGTACTTC. This encodes CASSDRTPQETQYF.